This entry lists 8 T cell receptor beta chains sequenced from one sample in a study of control samples from healthy donors and cancer patients. Measured with immunoSEQ multiplex PCR; TCRdb has only the in-frame clones, and not every one. The sample shows 70,000 to 75,000 clones, less than 90% of them seen only once. The sample taken for sequencing was blood. These receptors came from a woman aged 45-60 years in good health.

The chain uses TRBV9 and TRBJ2-7, with D possibly being TRBD2 (5 bases). The CDR3 runs to 14 residues. Germline CDR1 SGDLS, CDR2 YYNGEE. V was cut by 4 bases and J by 2 bases, with 13 bases left in between. The CDR3: CASSSRTGTYEQYF. CDR3 DNA sequence: TGTGCCAGCAGCTCCCGGACTGGGACCTACGAGCAGTACTTC.

The CDR3 DNA reads as TGTGCCAGCAGTTCTCAGGGGATAAGAGGCTACGAGCAGTACTTC. Its translation: CASSSQGIRGYEQYF. This rearrangement joins TRBV27 to TRBJ2-7; maybe TRBD1 (6 bases). CDR1 MNHEY and CDR2 SMNVEV come from the germline V gene (reference sequence). The CDR3 spans 15 residues. V was trimmed by 4 bases and J by 3 bases, leaving 16 bases between them.

The chain couples TRBV12-3 or TRBV12-4 to TRBJ1-5, with no clear D. This CDR3 comprises 11 residues. With 6 bases removed from V and 6 bases from J, the gap between germline ends came to 6 bases. CDR3 sequence reads: CASSYGQPQHF. The DNA for the CDR3 is TGTGCCAGCAGCTATGGTCAGCCCCAGCATTTT.

In this sample, this clone turned up a few times. The CDR3 here is CASSPGLAGGSNTQYF. In DNA, the CDR3 is TGTGCCAGCAGTCCAGGACTAGCGGGAGGGTCGAATACGCAGTATTTT. The chain recombines TRBV28 with TRBJ2-3; 15 bases agree with TRBD2. V lost 5 bases and J lost 7; bases outside the gene matches: 7. Per germline, CDR1 MDHEN and CDR2 SYDVKM. The CDR3 sequence is 16 residues long.

The chain is built from TRBV18 and TRBJ2-7; the D is unclear. Germline CDR1 and CDR2: KGHSH and LQKENI. Trimming removed 6 bases from V and 0 bases from J, with 9 bases in between. The CDR3 totals 13 residues. The DNA for the CDR3 is TGTGCCAGCTCGCCTGCCCTCTCCTACGAGCAGTACTTC. The encoded protein is CASSPALSYEQYF.

V is TRBV6-5 and J is TRBJ2-6; D possibly corresponds to TRBD1 (5 bases). V was clipped by 6 bases and J by 8 bases, with 11 bases between them. Germline V gene data show CDR1 as MNHEY and CDR2 as SVGAGI. This CDR3 has 13 amino acids. The DNA of the CDR3 is TGTGCCAGCAGACCCCAGGGCCCCAACGTCCTGACTTTC. Protein sequence: CASRPQGPNVLTF.

The V gene is TRBV7-8, the J gene TRBJ2-1; 7 positions agree with TRBD2. The V gene end was trimmed by 7 bases and the J gene end by 15 bases; junction bases not matched to a gene: 12. The CDR3 consists of 12 residues. The germline gives CDR1 SGHVS, CDR2 FQNEAQ. CDR3 amino acids: CASTPLSGRAFF. Here the CDR3 DNA reads TGTGCCAGCACCCCCCTCTCTGGGAGGGCGTTCTTC.

This clone was observed a single time. V usage is TRBV6-5 and J usage is TRBJ1-1; D is unresolved. The CDR3 is 14 amino acids. V was clipped by 0 bases and J by 4 bases, with 9 bases between them. Germline V gives CDR1 MNHEY, CDR2 SVGAGI. Here the CDR3 reads CASSYSAGGTEAFF. CDR3 coding DNA: TGTGCCAGCAGTTACTCGGCGGGAGGCACTGAAGCTTTCTTT.